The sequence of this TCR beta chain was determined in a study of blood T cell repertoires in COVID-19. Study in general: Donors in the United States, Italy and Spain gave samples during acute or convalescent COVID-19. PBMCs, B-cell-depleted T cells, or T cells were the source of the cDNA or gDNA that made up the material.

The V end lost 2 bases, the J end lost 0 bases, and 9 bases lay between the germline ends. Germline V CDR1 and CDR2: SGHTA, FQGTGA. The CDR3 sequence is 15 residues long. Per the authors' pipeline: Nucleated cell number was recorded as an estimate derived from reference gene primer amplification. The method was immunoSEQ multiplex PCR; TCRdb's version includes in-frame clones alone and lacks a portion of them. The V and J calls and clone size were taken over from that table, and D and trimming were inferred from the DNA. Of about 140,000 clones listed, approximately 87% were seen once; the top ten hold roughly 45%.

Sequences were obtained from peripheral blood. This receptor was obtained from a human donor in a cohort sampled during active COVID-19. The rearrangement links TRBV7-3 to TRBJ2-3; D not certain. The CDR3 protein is CASSLLGGSTDTQYF. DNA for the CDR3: TGTGCCAGCAGCTTATTAGGCGGAAGCACAGATACGCAGTATTTT.